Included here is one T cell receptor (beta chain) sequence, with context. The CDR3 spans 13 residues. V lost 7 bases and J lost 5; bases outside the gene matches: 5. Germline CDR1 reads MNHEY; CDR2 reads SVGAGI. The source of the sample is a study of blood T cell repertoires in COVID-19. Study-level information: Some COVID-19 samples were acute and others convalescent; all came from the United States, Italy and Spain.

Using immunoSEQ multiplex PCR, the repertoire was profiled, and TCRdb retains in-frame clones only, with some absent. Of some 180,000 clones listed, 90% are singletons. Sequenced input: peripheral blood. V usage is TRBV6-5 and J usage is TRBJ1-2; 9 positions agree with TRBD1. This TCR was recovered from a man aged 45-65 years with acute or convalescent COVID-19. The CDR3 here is CASMLGQGYGYTF. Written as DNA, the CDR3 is TGTGCCAGCATGCTGGGACAGGGATATGGCTACACCTTC.